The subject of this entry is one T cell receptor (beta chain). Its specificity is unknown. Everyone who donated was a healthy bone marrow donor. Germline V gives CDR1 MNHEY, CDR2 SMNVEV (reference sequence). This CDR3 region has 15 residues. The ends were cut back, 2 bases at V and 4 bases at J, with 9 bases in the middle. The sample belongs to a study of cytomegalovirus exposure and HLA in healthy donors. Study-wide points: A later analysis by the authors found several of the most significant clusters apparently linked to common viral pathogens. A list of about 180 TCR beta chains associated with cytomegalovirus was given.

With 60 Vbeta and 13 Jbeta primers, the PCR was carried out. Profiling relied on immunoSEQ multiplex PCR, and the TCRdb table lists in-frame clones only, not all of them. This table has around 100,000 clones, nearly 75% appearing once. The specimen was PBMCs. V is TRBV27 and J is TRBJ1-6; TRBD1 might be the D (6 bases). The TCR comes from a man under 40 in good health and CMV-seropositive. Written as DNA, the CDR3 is TGTGCCAGCAGTTTACAGGGGCTTTATAATTCACCCCTCCACTTT. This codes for CASSLQGLYNSPLHF.